This T cell receptor beta chain comes out of a study of regulatory T cells. Study findings and constraints: In patients, unique TRB V-J pairs were restricted and V/J usage skewed, especially in Tregs. In CD3G-deficient patients, conventional CD4+ T cells were enriched for hydrophobic CDR3 residues at positions 6 and 7.

Trimming left V 1 base short and J 4 bases short, with 8 bases between. CDR1 SEHNR and CDR2 FQNEAQ come from the germline V gene (reference sequence). CDR3 size: 14 residues. The primer mix had 52 TRBV and 13 TRBJ primers. Data came from immunoSEQ multiplex PCR; TCRdb stores just in-frame clones and leaves some out. The sample contains 25,000 to 35,000 clones, about nine tenths of which appear only once. For this clone: Its antigen is undetermined.

All CD3G-deficient patients showed autoimmunity, more severe in two. Regulatory (CD25-high CD127-low) and conventional (CD25-low CD127-high) CD4+ T cells were sorted separately. The rearrangement links TRBV7-9 to TRBJ1-3; D gene ambiguous. The sequenced material came from conventional CD4+ T cells sorted from blood. The receptor's source is a person aged 18 to 35 with CD3G deficiency. This chain's CDR3 is CASSLGGLGNTIYF. CDR3 in DNA: TGTGCCAGCAGCTTAGGAGGGCTCGGAAACACCATATATTTT.